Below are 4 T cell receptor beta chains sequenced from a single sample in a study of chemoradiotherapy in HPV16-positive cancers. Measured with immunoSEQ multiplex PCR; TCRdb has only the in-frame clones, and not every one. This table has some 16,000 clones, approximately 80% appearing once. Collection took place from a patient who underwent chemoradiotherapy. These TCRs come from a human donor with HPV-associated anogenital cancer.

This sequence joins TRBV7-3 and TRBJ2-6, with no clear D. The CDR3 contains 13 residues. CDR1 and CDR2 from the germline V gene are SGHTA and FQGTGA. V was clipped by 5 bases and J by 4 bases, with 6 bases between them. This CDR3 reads CASSPGGANVLTF. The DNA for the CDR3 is TGTGCCAGCAGCCCCGGAGGGGCCAACGTCCTGACTTTC.

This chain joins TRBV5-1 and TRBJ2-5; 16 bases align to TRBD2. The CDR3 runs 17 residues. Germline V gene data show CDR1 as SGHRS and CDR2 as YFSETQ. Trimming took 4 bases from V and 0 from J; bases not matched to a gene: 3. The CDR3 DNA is TGCGCCAGCAGCCAGGGACTAGCGGGGGGGAACCAAGAGACCCAGTACTTC. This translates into CASSQGLAGGNQETQYF.

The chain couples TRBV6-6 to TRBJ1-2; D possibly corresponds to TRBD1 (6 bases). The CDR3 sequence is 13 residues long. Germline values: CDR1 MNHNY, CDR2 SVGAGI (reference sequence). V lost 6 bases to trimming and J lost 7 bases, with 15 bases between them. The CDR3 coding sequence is TGTGCCAGCAGCATACGAGGGGGGGGTGGCTACACCTTC. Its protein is CASSIRGGGGYTF.

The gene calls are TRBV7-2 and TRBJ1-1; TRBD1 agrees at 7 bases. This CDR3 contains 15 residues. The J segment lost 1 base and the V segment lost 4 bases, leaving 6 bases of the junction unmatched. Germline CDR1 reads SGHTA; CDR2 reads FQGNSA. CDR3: CASSSTRTGNTEAFF. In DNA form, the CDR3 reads TGTGCCAGCAGCTCAACGCGGACAGGGAACACTGAAGCTTTCTTT.